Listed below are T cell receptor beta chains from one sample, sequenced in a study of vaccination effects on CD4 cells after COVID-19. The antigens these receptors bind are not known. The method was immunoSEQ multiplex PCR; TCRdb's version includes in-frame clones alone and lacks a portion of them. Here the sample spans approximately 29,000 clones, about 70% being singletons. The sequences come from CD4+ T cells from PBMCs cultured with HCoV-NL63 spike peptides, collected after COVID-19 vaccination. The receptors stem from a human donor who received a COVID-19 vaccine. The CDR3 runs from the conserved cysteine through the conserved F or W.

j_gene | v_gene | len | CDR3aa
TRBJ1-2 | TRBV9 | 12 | CASSVASYGYTF
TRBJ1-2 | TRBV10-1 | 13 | CASSATGPYGYTF
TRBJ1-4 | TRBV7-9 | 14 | CASSLGRVNEKLFF
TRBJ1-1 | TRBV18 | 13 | CASSPRGGSEAFF
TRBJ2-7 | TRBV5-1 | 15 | CASMANYPAPYEQYF
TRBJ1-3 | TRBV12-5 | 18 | CASGLLAPSGRFGNTIYF
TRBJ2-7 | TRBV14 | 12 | CASSQGGVKQYF
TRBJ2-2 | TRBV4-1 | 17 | CASSRIGRGPSPGELFF
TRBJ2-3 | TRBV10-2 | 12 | CASRGRGRGVYF
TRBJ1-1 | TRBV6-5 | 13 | CASTGGLRTEAFF
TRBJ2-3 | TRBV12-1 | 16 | CASSHYLTSLTDTQYF
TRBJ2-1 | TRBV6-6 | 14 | CATAGTRVNNEQFF
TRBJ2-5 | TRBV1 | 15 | CTSSQGRLVGQTQYF
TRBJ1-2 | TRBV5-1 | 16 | CASSSATAGIDYGYTF
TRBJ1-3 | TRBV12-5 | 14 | CASGTRTAGNTIYF
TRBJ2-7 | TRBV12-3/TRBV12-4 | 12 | CASSLAGYEQYF
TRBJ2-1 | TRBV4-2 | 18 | CASSQDRERVGSYNEQFF
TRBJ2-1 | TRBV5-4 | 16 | CASSRSGGASYNEQFF
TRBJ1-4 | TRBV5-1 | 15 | CASSRDATTNEKLFF
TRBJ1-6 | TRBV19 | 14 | CASSIGLDNSPLHF
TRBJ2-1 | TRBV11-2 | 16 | CASRPTSGDTYNEQFF
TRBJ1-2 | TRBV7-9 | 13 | CASSWGPSYGYTF
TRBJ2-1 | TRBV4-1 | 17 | CASSQDRAGWPYNEQFF
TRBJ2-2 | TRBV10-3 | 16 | CAISDGSGRHTGELFF
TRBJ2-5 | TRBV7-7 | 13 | CASSFGRQETQYF
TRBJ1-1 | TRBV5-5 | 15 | CASSLVDNMNTEAFF
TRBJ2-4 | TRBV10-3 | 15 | CAISKGGSAKNIQYF
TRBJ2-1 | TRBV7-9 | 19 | CASTLRSSVGAGLYNEQFF
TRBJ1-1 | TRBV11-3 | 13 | CASSLGPTTEAFF